What follows describes a single TCR beta chain. This sample stems from a study of blood T cell repertoires in COVID-19. Overall study: There were acute and convalescent COVID-19 samples, and they came from the United States, Italy and Spain. PBMCs, B-cell-depleted T cells, or T cells were the source of the cDNA or gDNA that made up the material.

In the original workflow: Amplifying reference gene primers gave estimates of nucleated cell counts. The protocol was immunoSEQ multiplex PCR, while the TCRdb copy is restricted to in-frame clones and leaves out a portion. That table furnishes V, J and clone size, whereas the DNA furnished D and trimming. The sample shows hundreds of thousands of clones, about nine tenths of them seen only once. In germline, CDR1 is MGHRA, CDR2 YSYEKL. V shed 4 bases and J shed 10 bases, with 16 bases lying between them. The CDR3 sequence is 13 residues long. Specimen: peripheral blood. This chain joins TRBV4-1 and TRBJ2-5; tentative D call: TRBD1 (6 bases). The sequence derives from a woman younger than 45 with COVID-19, enrolled during active disease. The CDR3 coding sequence is TGCGCCAGCAGCCTAGTATTAGGGGGACGCCAGTACTTC. Encoded protein: CASSLVLGGRQYF.